This note documents a single T cell receptor (beta chain) sequence. Measured with immunoSEQ multiplex PCR; TCRdb has only the in-frame clones, and not every one. The profile covers about 250,000 clones, with 70% to 90% appearing a single time and around 6.3% taken by the ten largest. The record originates from a study of blood T cell repertoires in COVID-19. The CDR3 has 13 residues. V was cut by 8 bases and J by 0 bases, with 8 bases left in between. The V gene's germline CDR1 is WSHSY and CDR2 SAAADI. The receptor's source is a woman aged 50 to 65 who had been exposed to COVID-19. This chain connects TRBV10-2 to TRBJ1-3; D possibly corresponds to TRBD1 (6 bases). The material sequenced was PBMCs or T cells enriched from blood (not recorded which). The CDR3 nucleotides read TGCGCCAGCGGACAGAGCTCTGGAAACACCATATATTTT. Protein product: CASGQSSGNTIYF.